The present entry profiles one TCR beta chain with its context. This sample was taken from a study of shared clonotypes between healthy human individuals. Produced via immunoSEQ multiplex PCR; TCRdb's table is partial and in-frame only. This repertoire shows about 380,000 clones, around 96% found once; its top ten account for 0.32%. Germline V gene sequence: CDR1 LNHDA, CDR2 SQIVND (reference sequence). This CDR3 has 14 residues. V dropped 3 bases and J dropped 4 bases, with 10 bases sitting between them. This TCR was recovered from a man aged 25-40 years in good health. The chain couples TRBV19 to TRBJ2-1, with D perhaps matching TRBD2 (5 bases). The sample comprised memory CD8+ T cells sorted from blood. Sample subset: CD45RO+ cells pooled with CCR7-negative TemRA cells. The CDR3 bases are TGTGCCAGTAGTATCCGTCGGGATTACAATGAGCAGTTCTTC. This sequence encodes CASSIRRDYNEQFF.